This paragraph covers one T cell receptor beta chain sequence. The data derive from a study of neurological immune-mediated disorders. The CDR3 runs 16 residues. Germline CDR1 MNHEY, CDR2 SVGAGI. The ends were cut back, 8 bases at V and 4 bases at J, with 22 bases in the middle. TCRdb ran MiXCR on the 5' RACE reads and lists one entry per CDR3 protein. The sample lists 67,000 or so distinct CDR3 sequences; approximately 13% were seen once. Documented time point: longitudinal time-point 1 (baseline). This sequence joins TRBV6-5 and TRBJ2-3, with D perhaps TRBD2 (5 bases). This clonotype was obtained from a female donor with HTLV-1-associated myelopathy (HAM/TSP). Input material: PBMCs. CDR3 coding DNA: TGTGCCAGCCGGCGGACGAGTTGGCGTAGCGCAGATACGCAGTATTTT. This encodes CASRRTSWRSADTQYF.